The sequence of this T cell receptor beta chain was determined in a study of blood T cell repertoires in COVID-19. Study summary: Some COVID-19 samples were acute and others convalescent; all came from the United States, Italy and Spain. From T cells, B-cell-depleted T cells, or PBMCs came the material, which was cDNA or gDNA.

Original handling: Reference gene primer amplification in the assay estimated nucleated cell counts. The protocol was immunoSEQ multiplex PCR, while the TCRdb copy is restricted to in-frame clones and leaves out a portion. V and J calls and clone size are those listed in that table; D and trimming were worked out from the DNA. The table includes roughly 160,000 clones, around 84% detected once. Trimming stripped 5 bases from V and 0 bases from J, with 17 bases between. Per germline, CDR1 SGHDT and CDR2 YYEEEE. The CDR3 length is 16 residues. Material: peripheral blood. V usage is TRBV5-6 and J usage is TRBJ1-1; perhaps TRBD1 as D (5 bases). This sequence originates from a man aged 40-49 years with acute or convalescent COVID-19. The CDR3 sequence: CASSSPGVSLNTEAFF. CDR3 nucleotides: TGTGCCAGCAGTTCCCCGGGGGTCTCCCTGAACACTGAAGCTTTCTTT. The full variable domain, with the rest looked up from reference TRBV5-6 and TRBJ1-1, is DAGVTQSPTHLIKTRGQQVTLRCSPKSGHDTVSWYQQALGQGPQFIFQYYEEEERQRGNFPDRFSGHQFPNYSSELNVNALLLGDSALYLCASSSPGVSLNTEAFFGQGTRLTVV.